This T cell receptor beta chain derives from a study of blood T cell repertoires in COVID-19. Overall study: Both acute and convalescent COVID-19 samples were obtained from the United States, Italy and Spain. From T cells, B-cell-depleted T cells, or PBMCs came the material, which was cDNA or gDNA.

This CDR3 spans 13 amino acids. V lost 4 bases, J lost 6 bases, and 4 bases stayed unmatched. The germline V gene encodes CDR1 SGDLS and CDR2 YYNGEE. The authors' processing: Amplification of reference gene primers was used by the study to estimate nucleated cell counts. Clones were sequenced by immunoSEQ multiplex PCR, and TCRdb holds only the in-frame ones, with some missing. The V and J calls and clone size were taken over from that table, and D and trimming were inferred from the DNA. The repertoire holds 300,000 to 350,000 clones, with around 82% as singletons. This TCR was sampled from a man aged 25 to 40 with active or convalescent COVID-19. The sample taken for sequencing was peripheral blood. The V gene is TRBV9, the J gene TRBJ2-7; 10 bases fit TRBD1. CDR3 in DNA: TGTGCCAGCAGCCCCGGACAGGGGGGCGAGCAGTACTTC. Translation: CASSPGQGGEQYF.